This T cell receptor (beta chain) was obtained from a study of memory CD4+ T cells and cytomegalovirus serostatus. This clone was counted a single time. As yet, its antigen is unknown. Study-level results: Suggested: most of the CMV-linked TCR signature lies in CD4+ memory cells.

The sort gate was single viable CD3+CD4+CD8-CD45RO+ cells for memory CD4+ T cells. Repertoires were generated with immunoSEQ multiplex PCR, while TCRdb's copy carries only in-frame clones and drops some. The profile shows 65,000 to 95,000 clones, 65% to 85% of them singletons. Germline V gives CDR1 SEHNR, CDR2 FQNEAQ (reference sequence). The CDR3 loop spans 14 amino acids. V lost 5 bases and J lost 7, with 15 bases in between. The source material was memory CD4+ T cells from blood. The V and J genes are TRBV7-9 and TRBJ1-5; no reliable D call. This clonotype was sampled from an adult in good health and CMV-seronegative. The CDR3 sequence is CASSRTESQQPQHF. CDR3 bases: TGTGCCAGCAGCCGGACGGAGAGTCAGCAGCCCCAGCATTTT.